The subject of this entry is one T cell receptor (beta chain). Its matching antigen is unknown. The data were taken from a study of vaccination effects on CD4 cells after COVID-19. Study overall: Two-dose vaccination with either BNT162b2 or mRNA-1273 was given to the participants. Convalescent patients (n = two) were sampled 16 days and one week prevaccination.

Trimming stripped 3 bases from V and 0 bases from J, with 9 bases between. The germline gives CDR1 LGHDT, CDR2 YNNKEL (reference sequence). This CDR3 has 14 amino acids. Clones were read by immunoSEQ multiplex PCR, and TCRdb kept only the in-frame ones, dropping some. The sample lists 40,000 to 50,000 clones, around 70% seen once, with roughly 30% in the top ten. Before sequencing, viral peptide pools were used by the ViraFEST assay to expand antigen-specific CD4+ T cells. The culture ran for roughly ten days before CD4+ T cells were isolated. Convalescent patients had PCR-confirmed SARS-CoV-2 infection between March and December 2020. They grew under 2.5 million PBMC in each well, adding around 10 IU/ml IL-2 and around 9.6 ug/ml peptides.

This clonotype originated in a human donor who had a prior SARS-CoV-2 infection. V and J are TRBV3-1 (or the pseudogene TRBV3-2) and TRBJ2-7; D is possibly TRBD2 (6 bases). The starting material was CD4+ T cells from PBMCs cultured with a peptide pool, obtained before COVID-19 vaccination. As DNA, the CDR3 is TGTGCCAGCAGCCATAGCGGAAGCTCCTACGAGCAGTACTTC. Protein: CASSHSGSSYEQYF.